Listed here are 26 T cell receptor beta chains from one sample, sequenced in a study of blood T cell repertoires in COVID-19. TCRdb's table, derived via immunoSEQ multiplex PCR, lists solely in-frame clones and lacks some. The sample lists 200,000 to 300,000 clones, over 75% seen once, with 8.6% in the top ten. The sample taken for sequencing was peripheral blood. The receptors were sampled from a human donor in a cohort sampled during active COVID-19.

V usage is TRBV6-2 or TRBV6-3 and J usage is TRBJ2-7, with D tentatively TRBD2 (5 bases). Trimming took 2 bases from V and 4 from J, leaving 18 bases between them. Looked up from germline, CDR1 is MNHEY and CDR2 is SVGEGT. The CDR3 spans 16 residues. As DNA, the CDR3 is TGTGCCAGCAGTTACAAAAGGACGGGATCCTCGTACGAGCAGTACTTC. It is translated as CASSYKRTGSSYEQYF.

The rearrangement links TRBV3-1 (or the pseudogene TRBV3-2) to TRBJ1-2, with 10 bases aligning to TRBD1. The V gene's germline CDR1 is LGHDT and CDR2 YNNKEL (reference sequence). V lost 4 bases, J lost 10 bases, and 9 bases stayed unmatched. The length of the CDR3 is 14 residues. CDR3 sequence (DNA): TGTGCCAGCAGCCCAAACCGGGGACAGGGGTACTACACCTTC. It specifies CASSPNRGQGYYTF.

The J gene is TRBJ1-3, the V gene TRBV19, with 9 bases lining up with TRBD1. Looked up from germline, CDR1 is LNHDA and CDR2 is SQIVND (reference sequence). CDR3 length: 14 amino acids. Trimming cost V 9 bases and J 7 bases; bases outside gene matches: 10. The chain's CDR3 is CASRFTGGLNTIYF. CDR3 DNA: TGTGCCAGCCGGTTTACAGGGGGCCTGAACACCATATATTTT.

This chain links TRBV6-5 with TRBJ2-5; 10 bases are shared with TRBD2. V lost 7 bases and J lost 4; bases outside the gene matches: 9. This CDR3 region has 15 residues. The germline V gene has CDR1 MNHEY and CDR2 SVGAGI. The CDR3 nucleotides read TGTGCCAGCACCCTAACTAGCGGGATAAGAGAGACCCAGTACTTC. Translation gives CASTLTSGIRETQYF.

The chain has TRBV7-2 and TRBJ1-6; D unresolved. This CDR3 region has 19 residues. CDR1 is SGHTA, CDR2 FQGNSA, per germline. Trimming took off 7 bases at V and 0 bases at J, with 22 bases between the two ends. The CDR3 DNA follows: TGTGCCAGCACCCGAAGGGAGGCCAGTCCTAGCTCCTATAATTCACCCCTCCACTTT. Its translation is CASTRREASPSSYNSPLHF.

The chain employs TRBV7-8 and TRBJ2-1; TRBD2 aligns across 7 bases. The CDR3 contains 16 residues. V lost 2 bases to trimming and J lost 3 bases; unmatched junction nucleotides: 7. The germline V gene has CDR1 SGHVS and CDR2 FQNEAQ. The CDR3 here is CASSLTRTSLYNEQFF. The DNA of the CDR3 is TGTGCCAGCAGCTTAACTAGGACTAGTCTCTACAATGAGCAGTTCTTC.

Only one count was recorded for this clone. V and J are TRBV29-1 and TRBJ1-1; D not certain. Germline CDR1 reads SQVTM; CDR2 reads ANQGSEA. Trimming stripped 6 bases from V and 5 bases from J, with 13 bases between. The length of the CDR3 is 12 residues. The CDR3: CSVAGGVTEAFF. The CDR3 bases are TGCAGCGTGGCCGGCGGGGTTACTGAAGCTTTCTTT.

The chain couples TRBV3-1 (or the pseudogene TRBV3-2) to TRBJ1-1; 9 bases line up with TRBD1. The CDR3 is made up of 15 amino acids. Germline assignment: CDR1 LGHDT and CDR2 YNNKEL (reference sequence). The V gene end was trimmed by 0 bases and the J gene end by 6 bases; junction bases not matched to a gene: 5. The CDR3 is CASSQDWDRAPEAFF. The CDR3 DNA is TGTGCCAGCAGCCAAGATTGGGACAGGGCCCCTGAAGCTTTCTTT.

This sequence joins TRBV5-1 and TRBJ1-4, with 7 bases aligning to TRBD1. This CDR3 has 15 residues. The V gene end was trimmed by 3 bases and the J gene end by 4 bases; junction bases not matched to a gene: 6. Germline CDR1 is SGHRS and CDR2 is YFSETQ. The CDR3 coding sequence is TGCGCCAGCAGCTCCACAGGGGCCAATAATGAAAAACTGTTTTTT. It yields the protein CASSSTGANNEKLFF. Drawing the rest from reference TRBV5-1 and TRBJ1-4, the complete variable domain is KAGVTQTPRYLIKTRGQQVTLSCSPISGHRSVSWYQQTPGQGLQFLFEYFSETQRNKGNFPGRFSGRQFSNSRSEMNVSTLELGDSALYLCASSSTGANNEKLFFGSGTQLSVL.

This chain joins TRBV7-9 and TRBJ1-2; D not certain. CDR1 SEHNR and CDR2 FQNEAQ come from the germline V gene (reference sequence). Trimming removed 2 bases from V and 1 base from J, with 11 bases in between. The CDR3 is 15 amino acids. As DNA, the CDR3 is TGTGCCAGCAGCTTATCTGGGTCGGGTAACTATGGCTACACCTTC. It specifies CASSLSGSGNYGYTF.

The chain carries TRBV6-2 or TRBV6-3 and TRBJ1-4; 7 positions match TRBD1. The germline CDR1 and CDR2 sequences are MNHEY and SVGEGT. CDR3 length: 18 residues. Trimming removed 0 bases from V and 5 bases from J; junction bases left unmatched: 12. The CDR3 region is CASSYSTGTPRGNEKLFF. The CDR3 DNA sequence: TGTGCCAGCAGTTACTCGACGGGGACTCCCAGGGGGAATGAAAAACTGTTTTTT.

The V gene is TRBV3-1 (or the pseudogene TRBV3-2), the J gene TRBJ2-2; TRBD2 might be the D (5 bases). Germline values: CDR1 LGHDT, CDR2 YNNKEL (reference sequence). This CDR3 is built from 14 residues. Trimming shortened V by 2 bases and J by 2 bases, and 6 bases separated the two germline ends. The CDR3: CASSQRGNTGELFF. DNA for the CDR3: TGTGCCAGCAGCCAACGGGGAAACACCGGGGAGCTGTTTTTT.

The chain couples TRBV21-1 to TRBJ2-4; TRBD2 was called by the table and not checked on the DNA. TRBV21-1 is designated a pseudogene. The CDR3 sequence is 14 residues long. The CDR3: CASSRQRGKNIQYF. For the CDR3, the DNA is TGTGCCAGCAGCAGGCAACGGGGCAAAAACATTCAGTACTTC.

The chain combines TRBV4-1 with TRBJ2-1, with D unclear. The CDR3 is 13 amino acids. V lost 0 bases and J 4 bases, leaving 4 bases between the germline ends. From germline, CDR1 is MGHRA and CDR2 YSYEKL. The CDR3 sequence is CASSQERYNEQFF. The CDR3 nucleotides are TGCGCCAGCAGCCAAGAGCGATACAATGAGCAGTTCTTC.

The chain couples TRBV5-6 to TRBJ2-3, with D perhaps matching TRBD2 (7 bases). The length of the CDR3 is 16 residues. Germline CDR1 and CDR2: SGHDT and YYEEEE. Trimming stripped 4 bases from V and 0 bases from J, with 15 bases between. CDR3 coding DNA: TGTGCCAGCAGCCTGGGGCGGGGGCCTAGCACAGATACGCAGTATTTT. Amino acid sequence: CASSLGRGPSTDTQYF.

The V call is TRBV6-5, the J call TRBJ2-7, with TRBD1 matching over 8 bases. The CDR3 is 14 amino acids. The germline gives CDR1 MNHEY, CDR2 SVGAGI. Losses at the gene ends were 5 bases for V and 6 bases for J; bases not matched to a gene: 9. CDR3 protein: CASSHRGVWFEQYF. The CDR3 DNA is TGTGCCAGCAGTCACAGGGGGGTTTGGTTCGAGCAGTACTTC.

The chain uses TRBV6-5 and TRBJ1-5; D unresolved. The CDR3 is made up of 16 amino acids. Germline CDR1 MNHEY, CDR2 SVGAGI. Trimming took 0 bases from V and 6 from J, leaving 15 bases between them. The CDR3 protein is CASSYSGNRRTQPQHF. CDR3 sequence (DNA): TGTGCCAGCAGTTACTCCGGGAATCGGCGGACTCAGCCCCAGCATTTT.

This clone was recorded once. The chain links TRBV5-4 to TRBJ2-6, with 7 bases matching TRBD2. Unmatched junction bases numbered 8, after V lost 1 base and J lost 4 bases. Germline CDR1 is SGHNT and CDR2 is YYREEE (reference sequence). This CDR3 comprises 17 residues. The CDR3 region has the DNA TGTGCCAGCAGCTTGATGGGGGGGTTCTCCGGGGCCAACGTCCTGACTTTC. This encodes CASSLMGGFSGANVLTF.

This clone is a singleton in its sample. The CDR3 DNA sequence: TGTGCCAGCACTCGGTCCTTCCCATACGAGCAGTACTTC. Protein: CASTRSFPYEQYF. The rearrangement joins TRBV9 to TRBJ2-7, with D unclear. Per the germline V gene, CDR1 is SGDLS and CDR2 is YYNGEE. Trimming took 6 bases from V and 4 from J, leaving 14 bases between them. There are 13 residues in the CDR3.

The chain joins TRBV5-6 to TRBJ2-7; perhaps TRBD2 as D (5 bases). With 2 bases removed from V and 3 bases from J, the gap between germline ends came to 6 bases. The length of the CDR3 is 12 residues. Germline V gives CDR1 SGHDT, CDR2 YYEEEE. The CDR3 loop reads CASSFAGYEQYF. CDR3 coding DNA: TGTGCCAGCAGCTTTGCGGGCTACGAGCAGTACTTC.

The chain has TRBV7-2 and TRBJ2-1; 15 bases match TRBD2. Unmatched junction bases numbered 7, after V lost 6 bases and J lost 7 bases. CDR1 and CDR2 (germline): SGHTA, FQGNSA. This CDR3 spans 16 amino acids. DNA of the CDR3: TGTGCCAGCAGTCCAGAAGGGACTAGCGGGAGGAATGAGCAGTTCTTC. Translated: CASSPEGTSGRNEQFF.

The gene calls are TRBV5-1 and TRBJ2-7; TRBD2 aligns across 8 bases. CDR1 is SGHRS and CDR2 is YFSETQ in the germline V gene. Trimming at V came to 4 bases and at J to 2 bases, leaving 8 bases not matched to a gene. The CDR3 totals 15 residues. DNA of the CDR3: TGCGCCAGCAGCCCGGCGCGGACTAGCACCTACGAGCAGTACTTC. It codes for CASSPARTSTYEQYF.

J is TRBJ2-1 and V is TRBV18, with D possibly TRBD2 on 7 matching bases. With 0 bases removed from V and 5 bases from J, the gap between germline ends came to 17 bases. From germline, CDR1 is KGHSH and CDR2 LQKENI. This CDR3 is 17 amino acids long. CDR3 sequence: CASSPPVKGGRNNEQFF. DNA for the CDR3: TGTGCCAGCTCACCACCGGTAAAGGGGGGGAGGAACAATGAGCAGTTCTTC.

Here the CDR3 DNA reads TGTGCCACCAGCAGAGATCAATCGCGGCAGCCAAACTCTGGAAACACCATATATTTT. This sequence encodes CATSRDQSRQPNSGNTIYF. The rearrangement uses TRBV15 and TRBJ1-3, with D uncertain. CDR3 length: 19 residues. V lost 0 bases and J 0 bases, leaving 18 bases between the germline ends. Germline V gene data show CDR1 as LNHNV and CDR2 as YYDKDF (reference sequence).

This clone was counted once. The chain has TRBV15 and TRBJ2-2; D possibly corresponds to TRBD2 (6 bases). Between the trimmed V and J ends, which lost 3 bases and 7 bases, there was a span of 24 bases. Germline V lookup: CDR1 LNHNV, CDR2 YYDKDF (reference sequence). The CDR3 has 18 amino acids. In DNA, the CDR3 is TGTGCCACCAGCAGGTCCGTCGGGGGACCCAGCCTGTTCGGGGAGCTGTTTTTT. The encoded protein is CATSRSVGGPSLFGELFF.

The rearrangement links TRBV7-9 to TRBJ2-2; D might be TRBD1 (6 bases). CDR1 and CDR2 (germline): SEHNR, FQNEAQ (reference sequence). This CDR3 contains 15 residues. With 5 bases removed from V and 6 bases from J, the gap between germline ends came to 16 bases. CDR3 sequence (DNA): TGTGCCAGCAGCCCCCGAGGGGGAGTCGCCGGGGAGCTGTTTTTT. This translates into CASSPRGGVAGELFF. Filled out from reference TRBV7-9 and TRBJ2-2, the complete variable domain reads DTGVSQNPRHKITKRGQNVTFRCDPISEHNRLYWYRQTLGQGPEFLTYFQNEAQLEKSRLLSDRFSAERPKGSFSTLEIQRTEQGDSAMYLCASSPRGGVAGELFFGEGSRLTVL.